This T cell receptor (beta chain) was captured in a study of T cell repertoires in cytomegalovirus infection (dated by TCRdb to about 2019). With respect to the entire study: Donor HLA type was relevant to the analysis, as public TCR beta signatures indicated carriage of CMV infection together with the matching HLA type.

Summary of the overall study and its limitations: The ex vivo response was dominated by HLA-C-restricted CMV-specific TCR beta clonotypes, and the single most frequent clonotype in two of eight donors was supplied by these HLA-C-restricted clonotypes. In both this cohort and an independent roughly 400-donor cohort, the cumulative frequency of public TCR beta family members distinguished carriers of CMV infection plus the relevant HLA type.

The sequencing machine was an Illumina HiSeq 1500. The raw public reads went through TCRdb reprocessing: fastp at Q25, MiXCR clone calling, in-frame beta chains kept. Rows are unified per CDR3 protein, each entry keeping the most common DNA and genes. The sample contains more than 150,000 distinct CDR3 sequences, 23% of them found a single time. The biggest ten clones account for 11% of the sample. The sample holds many counts of this clonotype. It has no known antigen specificity. Base qualities were left out, and no much larger clone turns up one base away. Sequences were obtained from PBMCs. The origin of this receptor is a human donor in good health (CMV status not recorded). Some clones in this sample may be carry-over from other donors' samples.

The encoded CDR3 is CASSLDTYTGELFF. The nucleotides read TGTGCCAGCAGCTTGGACACCTACACCGGGGAGCTGTTTTTT. The rearranged segments are TRBV7-3 and TRBJ2-2; a tentative D call is TRBD1 (5 bases match). The cysteine opens and the phenylalanine closes a CDR3 of 14 amino acids. The CDR3 DNA has 42 bases and is translated from base 1. The V and J ends are trimmed by 3 bases and 3 bases, leaving 8 bases between them. Reading the germline V gene gives CDR1 SGHTA and CDR2 FQGTGA. With the portions outside the CDR3 filled from the reference TRBV7-3 and TRBJ2-2 genes, the complete variable region becomes GAGVSQTPSNKVTEKGKYVELRCDPISGHTALYWYRQSLGQGPEFLIYFQGTGAADDSGLPNDRFFAVRPEGSVSTLKIQRTERGDSAVYLCASSLDTYTGELFFGEGSRLTVL.